This TCR beta chain comes out of a study of shared clonotypes between healthy human individuals. For the study at large: For every donor, three CD4 naive, three CD4 memory, two CD8 naive and one CD8 memory plates were used. Study-wide results and limits: The study found about 5% of naive CD4 clonotypes shared across a few donors. Clonotype sharing levels among donors were expected to vary with sequencing depth. Some clonotypes were shared by all four sorted-subset donors, while others were not shared. The non-shared ones had lower generation probabilities than the shared ones.

This clone was recorded once. Antigen: not known. The method was immunoSEQ multiplex PCR; TCRdb's version includes in-frame clones alone and lacks a portion of them. This table has over a million clones, around three quarters appearing once. Sequenced material: memory CD4+ T cells from PBMCs. Subset: CD45RA-negative fraction. The TCR sequence derives from a young man in good health. Some clones in this sample may be carry-over from other donors' samples.

CDR3 protein: CASTKEVSGGYGYTF. The CDR3 DNA is TGTGCCAGCACGAAGGAAGTCTCGGGCGGCTATGGCTACACCTTC. This rearrangement joins TRBV27 to TRBJ1-2, with D unclear. The CDR3 spans 15 residues. Germline CDR1 is MNHEY and CDR2 is SMNVEV (reference sequence). V lost 7 bases, J lost 4 bases, and 19 bases lay in between.